What follows describes a single T cell receptor beta chain. The source of the sample is a study of cytomegalovirus exposure and HLA in healthy donors. The PCR made use of 60 Vbeta and 13 Jbeta primers. This table comes from immunoSEQ multiplex PCR, and its TCRdb copy is limited to in-frame clones, with some not included. This table has some 190,000 clones, about 85% appearing once. The CDR3 length is 17 residues. Per the germline V gene, CDR1 is SEHNR and CDR2 is FQNEAQ (reference sequence). V gave up 5 bases and J gave up 1 base; unmatched junction bases: 4. Source material: PBMCs. The chain carries TRBV7-9 and TRBJ2-3; 15 nucleotides line up with TRBD2. The sequence derives from a girl between 10 and 17 years old in good health and CMV-seropositive. Written as DNA, the CDR3 is TGTGCCAGCAGCCGAAGGACTAGCGGGAGGGGCACAGATACGCAGTATTTT. Amino acid sequence: CASSRRTSGRGTDTQYF.